There are many counts of the clone carrying this T cell receptor (beta chain). What it binds is unknown. This sample was included in a study of T-cell memory formation after mild COVID-19. Overall study findings and caveats: Clones that contracted clustered mainly in CM and EM if CD4+ and in EMRA if CD8+. A second wave of clones peaked on day 37, and their SARS-CoV-2 specificity went unconfirmed.

UMIs and sample barcodes were carried by the TCR alpha and TCR beta cDNA libraries that 5'RACE produced using constant-segment primers. TCRdb passed the 5' RACE reads through MiXCR, listing each CDR3 protein once. Of about 15,000 distinct CDR3 sequences listed, roughly 25% were seen once; the top ten hold roughly three fifths. The V end lost 4 bases, the J end lost 7 bases, and 14 bases lay between the germline ends. CDR1 is SEHNR and CDR2 is FQNEAQ in the germline V gene (reference sequence). The CDR3 runs 14 residues. The chain has TRBV7-9 and TRBJ1-3; D gene unclear. This receptor was identified in a man aged 18 to 35 who had mild COVID-19 (a few samples of this study predate the infection). Cell type and time point are not known. The sequencing input was PBMCs or a T cell subset sorted from them (not recorded which). The CDR3 sequence is CASSWGYQPNTIYF. DNA of the CDR3: TGTGCCAGCAGCTGGGGATATCAACCCAACACCATATATTTT. The complete variable domain, with remaining parts taken from reference TRBV7-9 and TRBJ1-3, reads DTGVSQNPRHKITKRGQNVTFRCDPISEHNRLYWYRQTLGQGPEFLTYFQNEAQLEKSRLLSDRFSAERPKGSFSTLEIQRTEQGDSAMYLCASSWGYQPNTIYFGEGSWLTVV.